The 7 T cell receptor beta chains below all came from one sample that was sequenced in a study of blood T cell repertoires in COVID-19. Data came from immunoSEQ multiplex PCR; TCRdb stores just in-frame clones and leaves some out. The sample records a few hundred thousand clones, around 80% being singletons. Input material: peripheral blood. The receptor set was obtained from a man in his sixties with acute or convalescent COVID-19.

V gene TRBV5-4 combines with J gene TRBJ2-5; 7 bases fit TRBD1. Germline trimming cut 10 bases from V and 1 base from J; bases unmatched to any gene: 7. CDR1 and CDR2 from the germline V gene are SGHNT and YYREEE (reference sequence). The CDR3 is 13 residues long. The CDR3 region is CALGPGGQETQYF. The CDR3, as DNA: TGTGCCCTCGGCCCAGGGGGCCAAGAGACCCAGTACTTC.

The V call is TRBV19, the J call TRBJ1-2; D is perhaps TRBD1 (6 bases). V dropped 6 bases and J dropped 0 bases, with 14 bases sitting between them. This CDR3 contains 15 residues. Germline V CDR1 and CDR2: LNHDA, SQIVND (reference sequence). CDR3 nucleotide sequence: TGTGCCAGTAGAACACAGGGCCGTCCTAACTATGGCTACACCTTC. This encodes CASRTQGRPNYGYTF.

The chain joins TRBV3-1 (or the pseudogene TRBV3-2) to TRBJ2-3, with TRBD2 matching 9 bases. This CDR3 spans 15 amino acids. Germline V CDR1 and CDR2: LGHDT, YNNKEL (reference sequence). The V and J ends lost 2 bases and 3 bases, in that order; junction bases with no gene match: 3. CDR3 sequence reads: CASSQPSGGTDTQYF. The DNA of the CDR3 is TGTGCCAGCAGCCAACCAAGCGGGGGGACAGATACGCAGTATTTT.

The V gene is TRBV27, the J gene TRBJ1-2; D is unclear. CDR1 is MNHEY, CDR2 SMNVEV, per germline (reference sequence). Trimming removed 4 bases from V and 4 bases from J, with 7 bases in between. The CDR3 totals 12 residues. CDR3 region: CASSSAGYGYTF. The CDR3, as DNA: TGTGCCAGCAGTTCGGCAGGCTATGGCTACACCTTC.

This chain uses TRBV6-5 with TRBJ2-7; 10 bases are a match to TRBD2. V dropped 4 bases and J dropped 3; count of bases not matched to a gene: 3. This CDR3 region has 14 residues. The germline V gene has CDR1 MNHEY and CDR2 SVGAGI. The CDR3 sequence: CASSSGLASYEQYF. CDR3 nucleotides: TGTGCCAGCAGTTCGGGACTAGCGAGCTACGAGCAGTACTTC.

V usage is TRBV6-1 and J usage is TRBJ1-5; D gene unclear. The CDR3 extends over 15 amino acids. Germline V lookup: CDR1 MNHNS, CDR2 SASEGT. Trimming took off 3 bases at V and 2 bases at J, with 11 bases between the two ends. The CDR3 coding sequence is TGTGCCAGCAGTGACCGCGGAGATCGCAATCAGCCCCAGCATTTT. It specifies CASSDRGDRNQPQHF.

This clone was detected only a few times. The rearrangement links TRBV2 to TRBJ2-1, with a weak D call TRBD1 (5 bases). The CDR3 is 12 residues long. V lost 6 bases and J lost 9, with 12 bases in between. CDR1 and CDR2 (germline): SNHLY, FYNNEI. CDR3 protein: CASSNRQGEQFF. CDR3 bases: TGTGCCAGCAGCAATAGGCAGGGTGAGCAGTTCTTC.